The 5 T cell receptor beta chains below come from one sample, sequenced in a study of blood T cell repertoires in COVID-19 (dated by TCRdb to about 2020). The library was produced with the immunoSEQ multiplex PCR assay. As stored in TCRdb, this immuneACCESS dataset retains in-frame rearrangements with V and J assigned. A fraction of the clones does not appear; measured against another copy, unresolved V genes explain less than half of the discrepancy, and the remainder lacks a known reason. The sample table lists about 180,000 clones, about 82% of them with a count of one. Roughly 9.1% of the sample is taken by the ten largest. The sequenced sample consisted of PBMCs or T cells enriched from blood (not recorded which). These receptors all stem from a woman aged 25 to 39 who had recovered from COVID-19.

The CDR3 DNA follows: TGTGCCAGCAGTGCAATAACTAGCGGGTCGTATAATGAGCAGTTCTTC. It specifies CASSAITSGSYNEQFF. The chain recombines TRBV28 with TRBJ2-1; 9 nucleotides align to TRBD2. Trimming at V came to 5 bases and at J to 7 bases, leaving 12 bases not matched to a gene. There are 16 residues in the CDR3. Germline CDR1 reads MDHEN; CDR2 reads SYDVKM.

This chain joins TRBV7-9 and TRBJ2-1, with D unresolved. V gave up 1 base and J gave up 0 bases, with 10 bases separating them. The CDR3 has 16 amino acids. The V gene's germline CDR1 is SEHNR and CDR2 FQNEAQ (reference sequence). The CDR3 here is CASSLDFGASYNEQFF. In DNA, the CDR3 is TGTGCCAGCAGCTTAGATTTCGGAGCCTCCTACAATGAGCAGTTCTTC.

This chain joins TRBV7-8 and TRBJ2-1; TRBD1 might be the D (6 bases). CDR3 size: 21 residues. V dropped 1 base and J dropped 3 bases, with 28 bases sitting between them. In germline, CDR1 is SGHVS, CDR2 FQNEAQ. DNA of the CDR3: TGTGCCAGCAGCTTAGATCGGGACATCTCTCCACAAGGGGCCTTCTACAATGAGCAGTTCTTC. It specifies CASSLDRDISPQGAFYNEQFF.

The V and J genes are TRBV19 and TRBJ2-1; maybe TRBD2 (6 bases). From germline, CDR1 is LNHDA and CDR2 SQIVND (reference sequence). V lost 7 bases and J 2 bases, leaving 15 bases between the germline ends. CDR3 length equals 15 residues. Here the CDR3 reads CASTDSEGTYNEQFF. In DNA, the CDR3 is TGTGCCAGTACCGACTCGGAGGGAACCTACAATGAGCAGTTCTTC.

The rearrangement links TRBV29-1 to TRBJ1-2; 10 nucleotides match TRBD1. This CDR3 is built from 13 residues. J gave up 5 bases and V 5 bases, and 5 bases lay outside the gene matches. CDR1 and CDR2 (germline): SQVTM, ANQGSEA. CDR3 sequence (DNA): TGCAGCGTTTGGACAGGGGGACAGTATGGCTACACCTTC. Amino acids: CSVWTGGQYGYTF.